The rows below give T cell receptor beta chains drawn from one sample of a study of blood T cell repertoires in COVID-19. Some clones are missing from TCRdb's copy, which holds only in-frame ones; the method was immunoSEQ multiplex PCR. The sample lists about 200,000 clones, more than 65% occurring once. Sequencing was done on a sample of PBMCs or T cells enriched from blood (not recorded which). These receptors were taken from a man aged 35 to 55 who had recovered from COVID-19. Both conserved end residues are part of each CDR3. The D gene is left open where the match is weak. The size entry is marked missing in some rows and otherwise reads once, few, many or a size class.

>TRBJ1-1|TRBV6-6|.|.
CASSTAGRGNTEAFF
TGTGCCAGCTCCACGGCGGGGCGAGGGAACACTGAAGCTTTCTTT
>TRBJ1-1|TRBV18|.|.
CASSPRTDRDTEAFF
TGTGCCAGCTCACCACGGACAGACCGAGACACTGAAGCTTTCTTT
>TRBJ1-1|TRBV5-6|.|.
CASSPGSGTEAFF
TGTGCCAGCAGCCCGGGGTCGGGCACTGAAGCTTTCTTT
>TRBJ1-6|TRBV4-1|.|.
CASSQVPMDSNSPLHF
TGCGCCAGCAGCCAAGTCCCAATGGACAGTAATTCACCCCTCCACTTT
>TRBJ1-2|TRBV28|few|TRBD1
CASSTKLPTGSGYTF
TGTGCCAGCAGTACGAAGCTACCGACAGGGAGCGGCTACACCTTC
>TRBJ2-7|TRBV5-6|.|TRBD2
CASRNKRGSSYEQYF
TGTGCCAGCAGAAATAAGCGGGGGAGCTCCTACGAGCAGTACTTC
>TRBJ1-2|TRBV6-5|.|.
CASTPNSDFGYTF
TGTGCCAGCACCCCAAATTCGGACTTTGGCTACACCTTC
>TRBJ1-1|TRBV11-2|.|TRBD1
CASSLRGQGPLDTEAFF
TGTGCCAGCAGCCTCCGGGGACAGGGCCCTTTGGACACTGAAGCTTTCTTT
>TRBJ2-7|TRBV11-3|.|TRBD2
CASSFRGDSYEQYF
TGTGCCAGCAGCTTTCGGGGGGACTCCTACGAGCAGTACTTC
>TRBJ1-2|TRBV2|.|.
CASRGTSFVYGYTF
TGTGCCAGCAGGGGCACGAGTTTCGTCTATGGCTACACCTTC
>TRBJ1-4|TRBV5-1|.|.
CASSPMDSSYEKLFF
TGCGCCAGCAGCCCTATGGACAGCTCCTATGAAAAACTGTTTTTT
>TRBJ1-6|TRBV27|few|TRBD1
CASRQGARNSPLHF
TGTGCCAGCAGGCAGGGGGCGAGGAATTCACCCCTCCACTTT
>TRBJ2-5|TRBV5-1|once|TRBD1
CASSLEGARETQYF
TGCGCCAGCAGCTTGGAGGGGGCACGAGAGACCCAGTACTTC
>TRBJ2-7|TRBV27|.|.
CASSFVSESEQYF
TGTGCCAGCAGTTTTGTCTCCGAGAGCGAGCAGTACTTC
>TRBJ2-2|TRBV6-4|.|TRBD2
CASSRSGGATGELFF
TGTGCCAGCAGTCGTAGCGGGGGGGCCACCGGGGAGCTGTTTTTT
>TRBJ1-1|TRBV28|.|.
CASRIPGPQRDTEAFF
TGTGCCAGCAGAATCCCGGGTCCCCAGAGGGACACTGAAGCTTTCTTT
>TRBJ2-2|TRBV7-6|few|TRBD1
CASSLMAGGMTGELFF
TGTGCCAGCAGCTTAATGGCAGGGGGTATGACCGGGGAGCTGTTTTTT
>TRBJ2-1|TRBV4-1|.|TRBD2
CASSQDHSGGASYNEQFF
TGCGCCAGCAGCCAAGACCATAGCGGGGGGGCTTCCTACAATGAGCAGTTCTTC
>TRBJ2-7|TRBV27|.|TRBD1
CASRTIGGTGGYEQYF
TGTGCCAGCAGGACTATTGGAGGGACAGGGGGCTACGAGCAGTACTTC
>TRBJ1-2|TRBV3-1/TRBV3-2|.|.
CASSRVGGGYTF
TGTGCCAGCAGCCGGGTCGGGGGTGGCTACACCTTC
>TRBJ1-1|TRBV27|few|TRBD1
CASSPKFPFISGTGNTEAFF
TGTGCCAGCAGTCCAAAGTTCCCCTTTATCTCCGGGACAGGGAACACTGAAGCTTTCTTT
>TRBJ2-2|TRBV5-1|.|.
CASQFTGYGTGELFF
TGCGCCAGTCAATTTACAGGGTACGGAACCGGGGAGCTGTTTTTT
>TRBJ1-1|TRBV5-1|.|.
CASSLDGGNTEAFF
TGCGCCAGCAGCCTGGACGGGGGGAACACTGAAGCTTTCTTT
>TRBJ1-4|TRBV7-2|.|.
CASSLALSNEKLFF
TGTGCCAGCAGCTTAGCTCTCTCCAATGAAAAACTGTTTTTT
>TRBJ1-2|TRBV18|.|TRBD1
CASSQDRGNGYTF
TGTGCCAGCTCACAGGACAGGGGAAATGGCTACACCTTC
>TRBJ1-2|TRBV11-1|.|.
CASSLNSLNYGYTF
TGTGCCAGCAGCTTAAACAGCCTGAACTATGGCTACACCTTC
>TRBJ2-3|TRBV7-9|.|TRBD1
CASSGGQGVGDTQYF
TGTGCCAGCAGCGGCGGACAGGGGGTGGGAGATACGCAGTATTTT
>TRBJ2-7|TRBV5-8|once|.
CASSLGTYEQYF
TGTGCCAGCAGCCTGGGGACTTACGAGCAGTACTTC
>TRBJ1-2|TRBV6-2/TRBV6-3|.|.
CASSQTSSYGYTF
TGTGCCAGCAGTCAGACAAGCTCCTATGGCTACACCTTC
>TRBJ1-1|TRBV28|.|.
CATAGPQNTEAFF
TGTGCCACCGCGGGACCGCAAAACACTGAAGCTTTCTTT
>TRBJ1-6|TRBV11-3|.|.
CASSFNLFRGTYNSPLHF
TGTGCCAGCAGCTTCAATCTGTTTAGGGGAACCTATAATTCACCCCTCCACTTT
>TRBJ2-1|TRBV2|.|TRBD2
CASSESGGSYNEQFF
TGTGCCAGCAGTGAAAGCGGGGGTTCCTACAATGAGCAGTTCTTC
>TRBJ2-7|TRBV5-1|.|TRBD1
CASDYRDRGYEQYF
TGCGCCAGCGACTACCGGGACAGGGGATACGAGCAGTACTTC
>TRBJ1-2|TRBV10-3|.|TRBD1
CAISGQGSSGYTF
TGTGCCATCAGTGGACAGGGATCCTCTGGCTACACCTTC
>TRBJ1-1|TRBV19|.|.
CASSPQRGNTEAFF
TGTGCCAGTAGTCCTCAAAGGGGGAACACTGAAGCTTTCTTT
>TRBJ1-2|TRBV6-5|.|.
CASRQGNGYTF
TGTGCCAGCAGACAGGGAAATGGCTACACCTTC
>TRBJ1-4|TRBV5-1|.|TRBD1
CASSSGQGAEKLFF
TGCGCCAGCAGCTCCGGACAGGGAGCTGAAAAACTGTTTTTT
>TRBJ1-1|TRBV3-1/TRBV3-2|.|.
CASSQGNEYTEAFF
TGTGCCAGCAGCCAAGGTAACGAGTACACTGAAGCTTTCTTT
>TRBJ2-2|TRBV7-2|.|TRBD1
CASSRGTVANTGELFF
TGTGCCAGCAGCAGGGGGACAGTTGCGAACACCGGGGAGCTGTTTTTT
>TRBJ2-3|TRBV23-1|.|TRBD1
CASSQDFIGQGTDTQYF
TGCGCCAGCAGTCAAGACTTCATAGGACAGGGCACAGATACGCAGTATTTT
>TRBJ1-2|TRBV4-3|.|.
CASSQQDPAQNYGYTF
TGCGCCAGCAGCCAACAAGACCCAGCGCAGAACTATGGCTACACCTTC
>TRBJ1-4|TRBV29-1|.|TRBD1
CSVPGQSNEKLFF
TGCAGCGTTCCGGGACAGAGTAATGAAAAACTGTTTTTT
>TRBJ1-2|TRBV12-3/TRBV12-4|.|TRBD1
CASRRTGDYGYTF
TGTGCCAGCAGACGGACAGGTGACTATGGCTACACCTTC
>TRBJ2-5|TRBV7-9|.|.
CASSLAGGRGQLQYF
TGTGCCAGCAGCTTAGCGGGTGGCCGCGGACAATTGCAGTACTTC